This T cell receptor (beta chain) was identified during a study of control samples from healthy donors and cancer patients. Germline CDR1 is MDHEN and CDR2 is SYDVKM. Trimming took off 2 bases at V and 8 bases at J, with 22 bases between the two ends. The CDR3 has 17 amino acids. Libraries were prepared by immunoSEQ multiplex PCR; TCRdb keeps only in-frame clonotypes and omits some of them. This sample carries approximately 69,000 clones, roughly 90% of them seen once, and the ten largest clones take around 5.5%. The receptor was derived from a man aged 55 to 69 with colorectal cancer. Sample: PBMCs. This rearrangement joins TRBV28 to TRBJ2-1, with D possibly TRBD2 on 6 matching bases. The CDR3 region has the DNA TGTGCCAGCAGTTTAAGGGTGCGGGGTACGACCTGGGATGAGCAGTTCTTC. Its protein is CASSLRVRGTTWDEQFF. The full variable domain, in which reference TRBV28 and TRBJ2-1 provide the parts outside the CDR3, is DVKVTQSSRYLVKRTGEKVFLECVQDMDHENMFWYRQDPGLGLRLIYFSYDVKMKEKGDIPEGYSVSREKKERFSLILESASTNQTSMYLCASSLRVRGTTWDEQFFGPGTRLTVL.